This TCR beta chain stems from a study of CD8+ T cells in alopecia areata. Whole-study findings and limits: Whereas mice showed it more clearly, TCR sharing across patients was murkier, possibly because of HLA.

Extraction of RNA preceded its reverse transcription into cDNA, which served as the sequencing template. Clones were read by immunoSEQ multiplex PCR, and TCRdb kept only the in-frame ones, dropping some. The sample holds approximately 90,000 clones, around three quarters seen once. The treatment here: oral pan-JAK inhibitor, 5-10 mg twice daily. As regards this clone: The antigen remains undetermined.

The TCR was taken from a human donor with alopecia areata. This specimen was CD8+ T cells sorted from blood, taken at approximately week 42, from a patient treated with tofacitinib.

DNA of the CDR3: TGTGCCTGGAGCCTGGGGCAGGGGGACACCTTC. As protein: CAWSLGQGDTF. This sequence joins TRBV30 and TRBJ1-2; 7 nucleotides align to TRBD1. Germline V gene sequence: CDR1 GTSNPN, CDR2 SVGIG (reference sequence). After removal of 3 bases from V and 12 bases from J, the junction contained 7 bases not matched to a gene. This CDR3 region has 11 residues.